The entry below gives a single T cell receptor (beta chain) sequence along with its context. This receptor's antigen is unknown. It has no much larger one-base neighbor in the sample; base qualities were not kept. The germline V gene yields MGHRA for CDR1 and YSYEKL for CDR2. Cut back by 2 bases and 4 bases, the V and J ends lie 8 bases apart. The CDR3 contains 13 residues, cysteine and phenylalanine counted. Just CDR3 DNA is preserved here, 39 bases in frame from base 1. This specimen comes from a study of control samples from healthy donors and cancer patients (dated by TCRdb to the early 2020s). Preparation of the library involved the immunoSEQ multiplex PCR assay. This is the immuneACCESS table as TCRdb keeps it, with only in-frame sequences that have V and J called. A part of the clones is gone; compared with another copy, unresolved V genes explain less than half, and the rest is unexplained. The sample includes about 130,000 clones, with roughly 92% observed a single time. Less than 6% of the sample goes to the ten largest clones.

Material for sequencing was blood. The sequence is built from TRBV4-1 and TRBJ2-5; no confident D gene assignment can be made. This TCR derives from a man aged 18 to 30 in good health. The DNA reads as follows: TGCGCCAGCAGCCAACTACCCCCAGAGACCCAGTACTTC. It codes for CASSQLPPETQYF.